This passage covers 5 T cell receptor beta chains from one sample sequenced in a study of cytomegalovirus exposure and HLA in healthy donors. Produced via immunoSEQ multiplex PCR; TCRdb's table is partial and in-frame only. The top ten clones hold roughly 1.2% of a sample with around 200,000 clones, 81% of them seen once. The specimen sequenced was PBMCs. Receptor source: a woman between 25 and 40 years old in good health and CMV-seronegative.

The V call is TRBV5-1, the J call TRBJ2-7; 7 nucleotides align to TRBD1. The germline V gene encodes CDR1 SGHRS and CDR2 YFSETQ. V was pared by 0 bases and J by 3 bases, with 6 bases of the junction left unmatched. This CDR3 spans 15 amino acids. The CDR3 spells CASSLAGGRGYEQYF. CDR3 DNA: TGCGCCAGCAGCTTGGCAGGGGGTAGGGGCTACGAGCAGTACTTC.

In DNA form, the CDR3 reads TGTGCCAGCAACCTCGGAGGGGCGGAATACAATGAGCAGTTCTTC. Protein product: CASNLGGAEYNEQFF. The V gene is TRBV28, the J gene TRBJ2-1; a weak D match, TRBD2 (6 bases). Germline V CDR1 and CDR2: MDHEN, SYDVKM. Trimming stripped 7 bases from V and 4 bases from J, with 17 bases between. This CDR3 region has 15 residues.

This sequence joins TRBV6-5 and TRBJ1-5; D gene uncertain. Germline-derived CDR1 and CDR2 are MNHEY and SVGAGI. V gave up 6 bases and J gave up 0 bases, with 9 bases separating them. CDR3 length equals 14 residues. Here the CDR3 DNA reads TGTGCCAGCAGCCTCAGACATAGCAATCAGCCCCAGCATTTT. It translates to CASSLRHSNQPQHF.

The chain carries TRBV19 and TRBJ2-7; D is perhaps TRBD2 (5 bases). CDR1 is LNHDA and CDR2 is SQIVND in the germline V gene (reference sequence). This CDR3 region has 13 residues. The ends were cut back, 3 bases at V and 3 bases at J, with 9 bases in the middle. The CDR3 loop is CASSIRDNYEQYF. The DNA of the CDR3 is TGTGCCAGTAGTATCCGGGATAACTACGAGCAGTACTTC.

This clone was counted a few times. The chain links TRBV6-1 to TRBJ1-1, with no clear D. The CDR3 is made up of 13 amino acids. Germline V gene data show CDR1 as MNHNS and CDR2 as SASEGT. V was clipped by 4 bases and J by 4 bases, with 10 bases between them. In DNA, the CDR3 is TGTGCCAGCAGTGTCGAGGCGATCACTGAAGCTTTCTTT. Protein product: CASSVEAITEAFF.